One sample yielded the 27 T cell receptor beta chains listed below, sequenced in a study of blood T cell repertoires in COVID-19. The protocol was immunoSEQ multiplex PCR, while the TCRdb copy is restricted to in-frame clones and leaves out a portion. This table holds 90,000 or so clones, 83% found once. Sequencing used peripheral blood. The source of these receptors is a human donor in a cohort sampled during active COVID-19.

The chain combines TRBV7-9 with TRBJ2-1; D unclear. Germline V gene sequence: CDR1 SEHNR, CDR2 FQNEAQ (reference sequence). Trimming shortened V by 2 bases and J by 7 bases, and 24 bases separated the two germline ends. CDR3 size: 18 residues. CDR3 loop: CASSLPPPPIPTQNEQFF. The CDR3 DNA reads TGTGCCAGCAGCTTACCGCCACCCCCTATCCCCACACAGAATGAGCAGTTCTTC. The full variable domain, its missing parts supplied by reference TRBV7-9 and TRBJ2-1, is DTGVSQNPRHKITKRGQNVTFRCDPISEHNRLYWYRQTLGQGPEFLTYFQNEAQLEKSRLLSDRFSAERPKGSFSTLEIQRTEQGDSAMYLCASSLPPPPIPTQNEQFFGPGTRLTVL.

This chain connects TRBV7-9 to TRBJ2-2, with 11 bases aligning to TRBD1. Trimming cost V 4 bases and J 4 bases; bases outside gene matches: 2. CDR3 size: 15 residues. Germline CDR1 is SEHNR and CDR2 is FQNEAQ (reference sequence). The CDR3 bases are TGTGCCAGCAGCTCTGGGACAGGGGGCACCGGGGAGCTGTTTTTT. Translation: CASSSGTGGTGELFF.

A few counts support this clone. The chain carries TRBV7-9 and TRBJ2-1, with a tentative D call TRBD1 (5 bases). V was trimmed by 8 bases and J by 6 bases, leaving 17 bases between them. There are 14 residues in the CDR3. Germline CDR1 SEHNR, CDR2 FQNEAQ (reference sequence). CDR3 sequence (DNA): TGTGCCAGCGCTTTTGGGGCAAACCTCAATGAGCAGTTCTTC. Translation gives CASAFGANLNEQFF.

The rearrangement uses TRBV5-5 and TRBJ2-3; 8 nucleotides match TRBD2. V trimming: 4 bases; J trimming: 2 bases; junction bases outside the gene matches: 12. CDR1 and CDR2 (germline): SGHKS, YYEKEE (reference sequence). The CDR3 runs to 17 residues. The CDR3 nucleotides are TGTGCCAGCAGCCCGGGGGGGAGGGCGCGGGCCACAGATACGCAGTATTTT. Protein sequence: CASSPGGRARATDTQYF.

The V gene is TRBV7-9, the J gene TRBJ1-4, with 7 bases lining up with TRBD1. Trimming removed 2 bases from V and 7 bases from J; junction bases left unmatched: 7. The germline V gene has CDR1 SEHNR and CDR2 FQNEAQ (reference sequence). The CDR3 contains 15 residues. The CDR3 region is CASSLSGGTSEKLFF. The CDR3 DNA sequence: TGTGCCAGCAGCTTATCAGGGGGGACTTCTGAAAAACTGTTTTTT.

The chain couples TRBV2 to TRBJ1-5; D possibly corresponds to TRBD1 (6 bases). V was pared by 7 bases and J by 4 bases, with 17 bases between. Germline CDR1 SNHLY, CDR2 FYNNEI. The CDR3 consists of 15 residues. The CDR3 spells CASTVGGAGNQPQHF. The CDR3 DNA sequence: TGTGCCAGCACAGTCGGGGGGGCAGGGAATCAGCCCCAGCATTTT.

The chain is built from TRBV5-1 and TRBJ1-1; D not resolved. The V and J ends lost 2 bases and 5 bases respectively, with 13 bases between them. CDR1 is SGHRS and CDR2 is YFSETQ in the germline V gene. The CDR3 consists of 14 residues. The CDR3 bases are TGCGCCAGCAGCTTTGACGGGTATGGGACTGAAGCTTTCTTT. Protein product: CASSFDGYGTEAFF.

This rearrangement joins TRBV18 to TRBJ2-3, with a tentative D call TRBD2 (5 bases). This CDR3 comprises 15 residues. With 8 bases removed from V and 6 bases from J, the gap between germline ends came to 21 bases. The germline V gene encodes CDR1 KGHSH and CDR2 LQKENI. This chain's CDR3 is CASALSGVHGDTQYF. CDR3 nucleotide sequence: TGTGCCAGCGCCCTCAGCGGAGTTCACGGGGATACGCAGTATTTT.

This sequence joins TRBV6-1 and TRBJ2-7; D gene uncertain. V was cut by 2 bases and J by 0 bases, with 11 bases left in between. Germline V gene data show CDR1 as MNHNS and CDR2 as SASEGT. CDR3 size: 15 residues. The CDR3 region has the DNA TGTGCCAGCAGTGAACCCTCACAGAGCTCCTACGAGCAGTACTTC. Translating gives CASSEPSQSSYEQYF.

The J gene is TRBJ1-5, the V gene TRBV28; TRBD1 matches 7 bases. CDR1 and CDR2 (germline): MDHEN, SYDVKM. There are 15 residues in the CDR3. V lost 6 bases and J lost 4; bases outside the gene matches: 9. The CDR3 DNA reads TGTGCCAGCAGGTTTGCCGGGACAGCTAATCAGCCCCAGCATTTT. The encoded protein is CASRFAGTANQPQHF.

This chain connects TRBV4-1 to TRBJ2-2; D unresolved. This CDR3 spans 13 amino acids. Germline CDR1 reads MGHRA; CDR2 reads YSYEKL. Trimming stripped 1 base from V and 7 bases from J, with 7 bases between. CDR3 protein: CASSQAHDGELFF. The CDR3 coding sequence is TGCGCCAGCAGCCAAGCACACGACGGGGAGCTGTTTTTT.

The chain couples TRBV7-2 to TRBJ2-7; 8 bases map to TRBD1. The V segment lost 1 base and the J segment 3 bases; nucleotides outside the gene matches: 2. Germline values: CDR1 SGHTA, CDR2 FQGNSA. The CDR3 has 14 residues. CDR3 coding DNA: TGTGCCAGCAGCTTAGGGACAGGGTTCTACGAGCAGTACTTC. Translating it yields CASSLGTGFYEQYF.

The rearrangement joins TRBV5-6 to TRBJ2-7; TRBD1 is a possible D gene (6 bases). CDR1 is SGHDT and CDR2 is YYEEEE in the germline V gene. This CDR3 has 14 amino acids. The V gene lost 0 bases and the J gene lost 3 bases, with 10 bases spanning the gap. This chain's CDR3 is CASSLDSRGYEQYF. DNA for the CDR3: TGTGCCAGCAGCTTGGATAGCAGGGGCTACGAGCAGTACTTC.

The chain is built from TRBV9 and TRBJ1-1; 7 nucleotides align to TRBD1. V lost 3 bases, J lost 7 bases, and 12 bases stayed unmatched. This CDR3 comprises 15 residues. CDR1 is SGDLS and CDR2 is YYNGEE in the germline V gene. The CDR3 here is CASSAEGARANEAFF. The CDR3 DNA sequence: TGTGCCAGCAGCGCCGAGGGGGCCAGGGCGAATGAAGCTTTCTTT.

This clone has a single count. CDR3: CATTSAGYSSYEQYF. For the CDR3, the DNA is TGTGCCACCACCTCGGCGGGTTATAGTTCCTACGAGCAGTACTTC. This chain connects TRBV28 to TRBJ2-7, with a tentative D call TRBD2 (5 bases). V was cut by 10 bases and J by 1 base, with 20 bases left in between. Germline assignment: CDR1 MDHEN and CDR2 SYDVKM. The length of the CDR3 is 15 residues. The whole variable domain, remainder taken from reference TRBV28 and TRBJ2-7, is DVKVTQSSRYLVKRTGEKVFLECVQDMDHENMFWYRQDPGLGLRLIYFSYDVKMKEKGDIPEGYSVSREKKERFSLILESASTNQTSMYLCATTSAGYSSYEQYFGPGTRLTVT.

The rearrangement links TRBV4-3 to TRBJ1-4, with TRBD1 matching 9 bases. The CDR3 extends over 15 amino acids. V shed 1 base, J shed 6 bases, and the junction held 3 bases outside the gene matches. CDR1 is LGHNA and CDR2 is YSLEER in the germline V gene. DNA for the CDR3: TGCGCCAGCAGCCAAGGGACAGGGGTATATGAAAAACTGTTTTTT. The encoded protein is CASSQGTGVYEKLFF.

The V gene is TRBV6-5, the J gene TRBJ1-6; D remains unclear. The CDR3 runs to 11 residues. The V and J ends lost 8 bases and 7 bases respectively, with 6 bases between them. Germline V CDR1 and CDR2: MNHEY, SVGAGI. Here the CDR3 reads CASQANSPLHF. The CDR3 nucleotides are TGTGCCAGCCAGGCAAATTCACCCCTCCACTTT.

The chain recombines TRBV12-5 with TRBJ2-1; 13 nucleotides agree with TRBD2. Germline values: CDR1 LGHNT, CDR2 FRNRAP. The CDR3 consists of 20 residues. J gave up 0 bases and V 0 bases, and 8 bases lay outside the gene matches. DNA for the CDR3: TGTGCTAGTGGTTTGGTACGACTAGCGGGAGGAGTGGGCTCCTACAATGAGCAGTTCTTC. The encoded protein is CASGLVRLAGGVGSYNEQFF. Using reference TRBV12-5 and TRBJ2-1 for the parts outside the CDR3, the full variable domain is DARVTQTPRHKVTEMGQEVTMRCQPILGHNTVFWYRQTMMQGLELLAYFRNRAPLDDSGMPKDRFSAEMPDATLATLKIQPSEPRDSAVYFCASGLVRLAGGVGSYNEQFFGPGTRLTVL.

This chain links TRBV19 with TRBJ2-7, with 7 positions matching TRBD1. With 3 bases clipped from V and 0 bases from J, the junction kept 2 bases outside the gene matches. The germline gives CDR1 LNHDA, CDR2 SQIVND (reference sequence). This CDR3 has 14 amino acids. The CDR3 is CASSMGTVSYEQYF. The CDR3 nucleotides read TGTGCCAGTAGTATGGGGACAGTCTCCTACGAGCAGTACTTC.

V gene TRBV11-2 combines with J gene TRBJ1-2, with TRBD1 matching over 9 bases. Per the germline V gene, CDR1 is SGHAT and CDR2 is FQNNGV. The trim removed 8 bases at V and 6 bases at J, leaving 7 bases unmatched. The CDR3 sequence is 13 residues long. The DNA for the CDR3 is TGTGCCAGCGGAAAGAACAGGGGGCATGGCTACACCTTC. It specifies CASGKNRGHGYTF.

This chain uses TRBV7-2 with TRBJ2-2; weak D call: TRBD1 (5 bases). The CDR3 totals 16 residues. With 1 base removed from V and 4 bases from J, the gap between germline ends came to 13 bases. Germline V gene data show CDR1 as SGHTA and CDR2 as FQGNSA. The CDR3 region is CASSLVSLTATGELFF. The CDR3 DNA is TGTGCCAGCAGCTTAGTTTCCCTGACAGCCACCGGGGAGCTGTTTTTT.

V is TRBV28 and J is TRBJ2-3, with 11 positions matching TRBD1. The CDR3 loop spans 18 amino acids. Germline V CDR1 and CDR2: MDHEN, SYDVKM. V lost 5 bases, J lost 2 bases, and 12 bases stayed unmatched. The CDR3 protein is CASSGTGGNREFTDTQYF. CDR3 sequence (DNA): TGTGCCAGCAGTGGGACAGGGGGAAACAGAGAATTCACAGATACGCAGTATTTT.

The chain links TRBV2 to TRBJ2-7, with 9 bases identical to TRBD1. V trimming: 4 bases; J trimming: 4 bases; junction bases outside the gene matches: 8. CDR1 is SNHLY and CDR2 is FYNNEI in the germline V gene. The CDR3 has 15 amino acids. The CDR3 region is CASSAAGTGLYEQYF. In nucleotides, the CDR3 is TGTGCCAGCAGTGCTGCCGGGACAGGGTTATACGAGCAGTACTTC.

The chain employs TRBV5-1 and TRBJ2-1; 7 positions match TRBD1. The CDR3 has 16 amino acids. Germline loops: CDR1 SGHRS, CDR2 YFSETQ. J lost 8 bases, V lost 4 bases, and 15 bases had no gene match. The CDR3 DNA reads as TGCGCCAGCAGCACAGTAGTGACAGGGCAGGGCGATGAGCAGTTCTTC. Protein product: CASSTVVTGQGDEQFF.

CDR3 protein: CASSIGGTGGSETQYF. The CDR3 DNA sequence: TGTGCCAGTAGTATTGGTGGGACAGGGGGCTCGGAGACCCAGTACTTC. The V gene is TRBV19, the J gene TRBJ2-5, with TRBD1 matching 12 bases. V was pared by 3 bases and J by 5 bases, with 7 bases of the junction left unmatched. The CDR3 loop spans 16 amino acids. CDR1 is LNHDA and CDR2 is SQIVND in the germline V gene (reference sequence). Variable domain in full (rest from reference TRBV19 and TRBJ2-5): DGGITQSPKYLFRKEGQNVTLSCEQNLNHDAMYWYRQDPGQGLRLIYYSQIVNDFQKGDIAEGYSVSREKKESFPLTVTSAQKNPTAFYLCASSIGGTGGSETQYFGPGTRLLVL.

The chain recombines TRBV5-1 with TRBJ2-1, with 9 bases aligning to TRBD2. J lost 2 bases, V lost 0 bases, and 9 bases had no gene match. The V gene's germline CDR1 is SGHRS and CDR2 YFSETQ. The CDR3 spans 18 residues. Here the CDR3 reads CASSLGLAGWAPYNEQFF. The CDR3 DNA is TGCGCCAGCAGCTTGGGGCTAGCGGGATGGGCTCCCTACAATGAGCAGTTCTTC.

The chain uses TRBV12-3 or TRBV12-4 and TRBJ1-1, with 9 bases matching TRBD1. This CDR3 has 13 amino acids. With V trimmed by 6 bases and J by 4 bases, 3 bases remained unmatched. The CDR3 reads CASSGDRATEAFF. DNA for the CDR3: TGTGCCAGCAGCGGGGACAGGGCCACTGAAGCTTTCTTT.